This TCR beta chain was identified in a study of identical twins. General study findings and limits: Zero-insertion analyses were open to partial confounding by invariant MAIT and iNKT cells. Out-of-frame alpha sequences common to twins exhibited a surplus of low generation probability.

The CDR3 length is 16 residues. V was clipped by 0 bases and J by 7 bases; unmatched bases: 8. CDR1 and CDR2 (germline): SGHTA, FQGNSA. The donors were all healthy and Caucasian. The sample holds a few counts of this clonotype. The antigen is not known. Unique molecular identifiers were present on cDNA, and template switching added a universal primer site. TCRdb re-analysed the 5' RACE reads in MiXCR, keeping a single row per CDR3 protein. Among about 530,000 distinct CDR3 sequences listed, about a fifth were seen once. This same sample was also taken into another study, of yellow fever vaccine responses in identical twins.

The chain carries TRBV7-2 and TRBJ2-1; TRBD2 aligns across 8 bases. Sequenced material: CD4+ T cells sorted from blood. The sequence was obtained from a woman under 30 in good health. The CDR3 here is CASSLAFTSGVNEQFF. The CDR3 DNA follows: TGTGCCAGCAGCTTAGCTTTCACTAGCGGTGTAAATGAGCAGTTCTTC.